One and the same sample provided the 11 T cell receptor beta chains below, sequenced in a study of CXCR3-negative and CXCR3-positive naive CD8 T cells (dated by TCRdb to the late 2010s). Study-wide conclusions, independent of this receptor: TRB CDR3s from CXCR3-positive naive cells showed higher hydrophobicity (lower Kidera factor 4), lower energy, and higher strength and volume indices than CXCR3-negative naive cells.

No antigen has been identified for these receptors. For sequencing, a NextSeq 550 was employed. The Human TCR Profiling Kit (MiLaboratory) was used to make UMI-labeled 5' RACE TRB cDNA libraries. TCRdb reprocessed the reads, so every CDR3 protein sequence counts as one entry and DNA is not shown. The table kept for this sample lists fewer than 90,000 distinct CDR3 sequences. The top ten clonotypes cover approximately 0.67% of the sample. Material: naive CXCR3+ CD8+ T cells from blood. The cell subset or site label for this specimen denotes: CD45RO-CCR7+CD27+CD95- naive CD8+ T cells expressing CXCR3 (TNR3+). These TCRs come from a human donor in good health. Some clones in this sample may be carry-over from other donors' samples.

The CDR3 sequence: CATSEGRAYEQYF. The chain couples TRBV19 to TRBJ2-7; the TCRdb call, TRBD2, lacks DNA for checking. The CDR3 spans 13 residues. CDR1 and CDR2 from the germline V gene are LNHDA and SQIVND (reference sequence).

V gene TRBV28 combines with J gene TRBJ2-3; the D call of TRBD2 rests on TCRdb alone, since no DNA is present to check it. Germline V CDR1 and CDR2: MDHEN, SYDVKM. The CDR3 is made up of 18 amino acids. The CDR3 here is CASSLSLAGASNTDTQYF.

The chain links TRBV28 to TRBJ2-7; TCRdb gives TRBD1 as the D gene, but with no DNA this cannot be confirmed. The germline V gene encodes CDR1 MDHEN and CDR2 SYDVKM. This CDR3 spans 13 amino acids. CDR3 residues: CASSLPPGDEQYF.

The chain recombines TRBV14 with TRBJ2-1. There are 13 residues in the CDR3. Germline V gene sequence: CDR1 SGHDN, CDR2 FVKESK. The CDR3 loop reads CASSQFLGNEQFF.

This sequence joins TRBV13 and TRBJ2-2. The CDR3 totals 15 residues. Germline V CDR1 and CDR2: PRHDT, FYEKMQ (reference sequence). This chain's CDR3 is CASSLWNTNTGELFF.

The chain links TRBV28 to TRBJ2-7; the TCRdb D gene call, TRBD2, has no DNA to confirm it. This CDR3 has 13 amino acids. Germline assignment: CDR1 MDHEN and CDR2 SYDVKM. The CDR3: CATRPGPSAEQYF.

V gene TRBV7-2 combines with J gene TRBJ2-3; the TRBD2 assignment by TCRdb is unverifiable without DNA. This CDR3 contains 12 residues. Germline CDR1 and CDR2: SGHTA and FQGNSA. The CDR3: CASSESAGRQYF.

The chain's CDR3 is CASNPSIAGGREETQYF. The chain has TRBV7-9 and TRBJ2-5; TCRdb calls TRBD2, which cannot be checked without DNA. This CDR3 is built from 17 residues. Germline loops: CDR1 SEHNR, CDR2 FQNEAQ (reference sequence).

The CDR3 here is CASSFLGDSSEQFF. The genes are TRBV28 and TRBJ2-1; TCRdb selects TRBD2, and the lack of DNA leaves this call unchecked. From germline, CDR1 is MDHEN and CDR2 SYDVKM. The CDR3 has 14 residues.

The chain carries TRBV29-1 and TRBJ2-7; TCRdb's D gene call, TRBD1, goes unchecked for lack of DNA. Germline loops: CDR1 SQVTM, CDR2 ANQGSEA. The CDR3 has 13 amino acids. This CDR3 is CSVELTGMDEQYF.

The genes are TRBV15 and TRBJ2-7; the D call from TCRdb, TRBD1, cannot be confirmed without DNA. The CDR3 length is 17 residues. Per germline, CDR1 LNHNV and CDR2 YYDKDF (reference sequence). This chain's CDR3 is CATSRDLGQGLLDEQYF. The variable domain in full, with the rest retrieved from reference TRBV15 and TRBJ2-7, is DAMVIQNPRYQVTQFGKPVTLSCSQTLNHNVMYWYQQKSSQAPKLLFHYYDKDFNNEADTPDNFQSRRPNTSFCFLDIRSPGLGDTAMYLCATSRDLGQGLLDEQYFGPGTRLTVT.